This TCR beta chain was captured by sequencing in a study of graft-versus-host responses after intestinal transplantation. About the study: The recipients all started with anti-thymocyte globulin induction and then took tacrolimus and steroids for 3 to 4 years.

The CDR3 extends over 15 amino acids. The germline V gene encodes CDR1 LNHDA and CDR2 SQIVND (reference sequence). Trimming shortened V by 9 bases and J by 2 bases, and 17 bases separated the two germline ends. Of note for this clone: What it binds is unknown.

Findings and limits, study-wide: Some patients had graft-donor T cell macrochimerism, and their allografts showed high graft-versus-host to host-versus-graft clonal ratios. Some GvH clones were seen earlier in gut or blood, suggesting intestinal origin. With peak circulating GvH clone levels came an association with early post-transplant HvG declines.

Profiling relied on immunoSEQ multiplex PCR, and the TCRdb table lists in-frame clones only, not all of them. This sample has tens of thousands of clones, with roughly 91% found just once. This rearrangement joins TRBV19 to TRBJ2-1, with D possibly TRBD1 on 6 matching bases. The receptor was isolated from a human patient who received an intestinal transplant, so some T cells may come from the graft donor. Sample: PBMCs, taken around 820 days after a first intestinal transplant, on the day of a second. CDR3 nucleotides: TGTGCCAGCGCATCCTCGACAGGTACCTACAATGAGCAGTTCTTC. Amino acid sequence: CASASSTGTYNEQFF.